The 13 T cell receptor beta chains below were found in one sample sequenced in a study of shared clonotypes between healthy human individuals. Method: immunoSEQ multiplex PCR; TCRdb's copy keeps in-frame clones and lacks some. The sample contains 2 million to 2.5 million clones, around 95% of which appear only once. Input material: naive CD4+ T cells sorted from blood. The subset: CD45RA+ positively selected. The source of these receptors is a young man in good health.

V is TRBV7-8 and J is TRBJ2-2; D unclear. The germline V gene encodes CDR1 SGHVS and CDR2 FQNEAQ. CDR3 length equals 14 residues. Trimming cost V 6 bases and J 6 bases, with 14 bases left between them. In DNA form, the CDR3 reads TGTGCCAGCAGGCGTAACAGAGAGTCCGGGGAGCTGTTTTTT. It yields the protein CASRRNRESGELFF.

The CDR3 loop is CASSRWDSSDTQYF. The CDR3 DNA reads as TGTGCCAGCAGCCGCTGGGACTCTTCAGATACGCAGTATTTT. This chain connects TRBV14 to TRBJ2-3; tentatively, D is TRBD2 (6 bases). The CDR3 has 14 amino acids. The germline V gene encodes CDR1 SGHDN and CDR2 FVKESK. V was shortened by 4 bases and J by 4 bases, with 12 bases between the two germline ends. Using reference TRBV14 and TRBJ2-3 for the parts outside the CDR3, the full variable domain is EAGVTQFPSHSVIEKGQTVTLRCDPISGHDNLYWYRRVMGKEIKFLLHFVKESKQDESGMPNNRFLAERTGGTYSTLKVQPAELEDSGVYFCASSRWDSSDTQYFGPGTRLTVL.

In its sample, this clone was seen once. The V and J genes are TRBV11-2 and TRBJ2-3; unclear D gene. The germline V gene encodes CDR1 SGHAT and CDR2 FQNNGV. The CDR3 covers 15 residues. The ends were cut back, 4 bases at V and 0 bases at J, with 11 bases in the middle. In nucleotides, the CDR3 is TGTGCCAGCAGCTCCAACGGGCTAAGCACAGATACGCAGTATTTT. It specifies CASSSNGLSTDTQYF.

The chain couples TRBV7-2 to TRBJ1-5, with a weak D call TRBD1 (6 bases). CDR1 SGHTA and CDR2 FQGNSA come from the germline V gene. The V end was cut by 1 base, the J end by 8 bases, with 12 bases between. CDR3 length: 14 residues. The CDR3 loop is CASSLGGAVEPQHF. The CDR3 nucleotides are TGTGCCAGCAGCTTAGGGGGGGCCGTGGAGCCCCAGCATTTT.

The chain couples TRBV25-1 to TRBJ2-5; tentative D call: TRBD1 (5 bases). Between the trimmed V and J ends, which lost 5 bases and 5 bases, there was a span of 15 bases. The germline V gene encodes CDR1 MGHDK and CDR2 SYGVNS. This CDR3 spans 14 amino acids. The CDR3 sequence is CASSIVGVGETQYF. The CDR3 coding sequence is TGTGCCAGCAGTATCGTAGGGGTGGGTGAGACCCAGTACTTC.

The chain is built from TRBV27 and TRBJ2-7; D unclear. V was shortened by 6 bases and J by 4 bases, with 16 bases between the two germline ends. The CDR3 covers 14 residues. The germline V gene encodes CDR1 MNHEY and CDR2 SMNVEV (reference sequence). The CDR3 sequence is CASRSRPESYEQYF. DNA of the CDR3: TGTGCCAGCAGATCCCGGCCAGAATCTTACGAGCAGTACTTC.

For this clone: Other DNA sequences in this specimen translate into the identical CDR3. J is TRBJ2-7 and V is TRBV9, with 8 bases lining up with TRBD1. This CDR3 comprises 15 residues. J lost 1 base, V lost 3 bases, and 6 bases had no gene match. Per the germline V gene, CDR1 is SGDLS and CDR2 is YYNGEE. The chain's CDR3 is CASSAGTGSSYEQYF. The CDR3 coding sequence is TGTGCCAGCAGCGCCGGGACAGGTTCTTCCTACGAGCAGTACTTC. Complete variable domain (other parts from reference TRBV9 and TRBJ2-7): DSGVTQTPKHLITATGQRVTLRCSPRSGDLSVYWYQQSLDQGLQFLIQYYNGEERAKGNILERFSAQQFPDLHSELNLSSLELGDSALYFCASSAGTGSSYEQYFGPGTRLTVT.

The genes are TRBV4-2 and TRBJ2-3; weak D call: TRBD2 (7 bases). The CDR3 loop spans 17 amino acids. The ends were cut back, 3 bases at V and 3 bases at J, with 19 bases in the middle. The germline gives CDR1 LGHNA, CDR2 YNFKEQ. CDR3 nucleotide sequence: TGTGCCAGCAGCCAGACATTAGGCGGGGGCGGGACAGATACGCAGTATTTT. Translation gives CASSQTLGGGGTDTQYF.

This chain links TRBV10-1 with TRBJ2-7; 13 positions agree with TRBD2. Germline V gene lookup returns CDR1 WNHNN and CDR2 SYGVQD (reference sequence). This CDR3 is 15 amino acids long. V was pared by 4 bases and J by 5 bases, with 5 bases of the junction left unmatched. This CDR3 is CASSGGGLAGDEQYF. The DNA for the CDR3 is TGCGCCAGCAGTGGGGGAGGACTAGCGGGAGACGAGCAGTACTTC.

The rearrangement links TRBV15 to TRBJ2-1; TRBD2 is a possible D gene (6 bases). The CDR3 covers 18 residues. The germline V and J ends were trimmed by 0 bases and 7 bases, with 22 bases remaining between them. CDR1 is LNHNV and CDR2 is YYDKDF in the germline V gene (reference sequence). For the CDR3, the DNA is TGTGCCACCAGCAGAGATGGGGACTCCCAGGTCGCCTTAAATGAGCAGTTCTTC. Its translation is CATSRDGDSQVALNEQFF.

In nucleotides, the CDR3 is TGCGCCAGCAGCTTCGGGACAGGCACTGGAAACACCATATATTTT. Protein product: CASSFGTGTGNTIYF. The chain joins TRBV5-1 to TRBJ1-3; the match to TRBD1 covers 8 bases. Germline V CDR1 and CDR2: SGHRS, YFSETQ. The V segment lost 2 bases and the J segment 2 bases; nucleotides outside the gene matches: 3. The length of the CDR3 is 15 residues.

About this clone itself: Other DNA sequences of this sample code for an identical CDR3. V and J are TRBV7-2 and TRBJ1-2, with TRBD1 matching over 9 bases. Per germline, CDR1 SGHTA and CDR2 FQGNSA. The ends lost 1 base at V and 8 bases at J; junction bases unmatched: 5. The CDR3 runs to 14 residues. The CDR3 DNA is TGTGCCAGCAGCTTAGGAGGGACAGGGACCGGCTACACCTTC. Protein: CASSLGGTGTGYTF.

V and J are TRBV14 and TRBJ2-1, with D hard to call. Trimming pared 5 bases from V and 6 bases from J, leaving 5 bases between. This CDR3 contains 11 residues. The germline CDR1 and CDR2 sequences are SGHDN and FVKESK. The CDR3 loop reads CASSMGNEQFF. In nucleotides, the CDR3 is TGTGCCAGCAGCATGGGCAATGAGCAGTTCTTC.